Below are 9 T cell receptor beta chains sequenced from a single sample in a study of cytomegalovirus exposure and HLA in healthy donors. Both 60 Vbeta primers and 13 Jbeta primers went into the PCR. The repertoire was sequenced with immunoSEQ multiplex PCR; TCRdb's copy has only in-frame clones and lacks some. Among about 160,000 clones listed, under 80% were seen once. Input material: PBMCs. These receptors came from a woman aged 25 to 39 in good health and CMV-seronegative.

The rearrangement joins TRBV5-6 to TRBJ1-1; D perhaps matches TRBD1 (5 bases). Germline V gives CDR1 SGHDT, CDR2 YYEEEE. Trimming took off 3 bases at V and 8 bases at J, with 11 bases between the two ends. The CDR3 is 12 residues long. CDR3 coding DNA: TGTGCCAGCAGCTCCACAGGATCAGAAGCTTTCTTT. Translated, it gives CASSSTGSEAFF.

The V gene is TRBV18, the J gene TRBJ1-1; D is unclear. Deletions cut 2 bases from V and 1 base from J, with 11 bases between. This CDR3 region has 15 residues. Germline CDR1 reads KGHSH; CDR2 reads LQKENI. The CDR3 DNA reads TGTGCCAGCTCACCAAGGTGGGCAGAGAACACTGAAGCTTTCTTT. Amino acids: CASSPRWAENTEAFF.

The chain joins TRBV7-2 to TRBJ2-7; D call uncertain. V was shortened by 2 bases and J by 1 base, with 6 bases between the two germline ends. Germline-derived CDR1 and CDR2 are SGHTA and FQGNSA. The length of the CDR3 is 13 residues. The CDR3 nucleotides read TGTGCCAGCAGCTTACAGGATTCCTACGAGCAGTACTTC. It encodes CASSLQDSYEQYF.

This chain links TRBV7-9 with TRBJ2-4, with a weak D call TRBD2 (6 bases). Germline V CDR1 and CDR2: SEHNR, FQNEAQ (reference sequence). The germline V and J ends were trimmed by 1 base and 10 bases, with 14 bases remaining between them. The CDR3 is 14 residues long. The DNA of the CDR3 is TGTGCCAGCAGCTTAGGATCCCAGGGAGGAATTCAGTACTTC. Protein sequence: CASSLGSQGGIQYF.

The rearrangement links TRBV5-1 to TRBJ2-3, with a possible D match to TRBD2 (7 bases). The CDR3 extends over 15 amino acids. V gave up 4 bases and J gave up 1 base, with 13 bases separating them. Germline assignment: CDR1 SGHRS and CDR2 YFSETQ. The CDR3 sequence: CASSRGASGTDTQYF. As DNA, the CDR3 is TGCGCCAGCAGCCGGGGGGCCTCGGGCACAGATACGCAGTATTTT.

V usage is TRBV4-1 and J usage is TRBJ1-1, with D possibly being TRBD1 (5 bases). With 3 bases removed from V and 5 bases from J, the gap between germline ends came to 13 bases. There are 14 residues in the CDR3. Germline CDR1 reads MGHRA; CDR2 reads YSYEKL. The CDR3 DNA reads TGCGCCAGCAGCCAGGATCGGACACTAACTGAAGCTTTCTTT. Protein sequence: CASSQDRTLTEAFF.

V is TRBV6-1 and J is TRBJ1-4; D is perhaps TRBD1 (6 bases). This CDR3 region has 15 residues. Germline loops: CDR1 MNHNS, CDR2 SASEGT. Deletions cut 8 bases from V and 3 bases from J, with 16 bases between. The CDR3 nucleotides are TGTGCCAGCGGACGGAACAGGGTTGCTAATGAAAAACTGTTTTTT. Its translation: CASGRNRVANEKLFF.

The V gene is TRBV2, the J gene TRBJ2-7, with 7 positions matching TRBD1. CDR3 length: 14 residues. Germline assignment: CDR1 SNHLY and CDR2 FYNNEI. V lost 6 bases and J lost 0; bases outside the gene matches: 5. CDR3 nucleotide sequence: TGTGCCAGCAGACAGGGGCAGTCCTCCTACGAGCAGTACTTC. Encoded protein: CASRQGQSSYEQYF.

This clone has only one observation. The chain combines TRBV21-1 with TRBJ1-2. TRBV21-1 is assigned pseudogene status. This CDR3 contains 15 residues. This CDR3 is CASSKVDRLGYGYTF. The CDR3 coding sequence is TGTGCCAGCAGCAAGGTCGATCGGCTAGGCTATGGCTACACCTTC.